This T cell receptor beta chain was profiled in a study of cytomegalovirus exposure and HLA in healthy donors. Broader study findings: Of the V segments, some could not be distinguished, including TRBV6-2 and TRBV6-3, and were excluded. Sequencing artifact likely explains a cluster of highly shared sequence variants.

V was clipped by 3 bases and J by 4 bases; unmatched bases: 7. The CDR3 is 15 residues long. The germline V gene has CDR1 MDHEN and CDR2 SYDVKM. Note on this clone: Its specificity is not known.

The PCR ran on 60 Vbeta and 13 Jbeta primers. Clones were sequenced by immunoSEQ multiplex PCR, and TCRdb holds only the in-frame ones, with some missing. The sample shows approximately 150,000 clones, about four fifths of them seen only once. The receptor was isolated from a woman aged 40 to 50 in good health and CMV-seropositive. The sequenced material came from PBMCs. V and J are TRBV28 and TRBJ2-3; 7 bases are a match to TRBD1. The CDR3, as DNA: TGTGCCAGCAGTTTTCGACAGGGCCCAGCAGATACGCAGTATTTT. Translation: CASSFRQGPADTQYF.